These 29 T cell receptor beta chains share one sample of origin, sequenced in a study of CD8+ T cells in alopecia areata. RNA was isolated and reverse transcribed to cDNA, the sequencing template. Libraries were prepared by immunoSEQ multiplex PCR; TCRdb keeps only in-frame clonotypes and omits some of them. This sample has roughly 210,000 clones, with around 43% found just once. Treatment specified: oral pan-JAK inhibitor, 5-10 mg twice daily. The sequencing here drew on CD4+ T cells sorted from blood, taken between weeks 36 and 40, from a patient treated with tofacitinib. The receptors originated from a human donor with alopecia areata.

The sample holds a few counts of this clone. The V call is TRBV18, the J call TRBJ2-3, with D perhaps given as TRBD1 or TRBD2 (5 bases each). Trimming took 8 bases from V and 5 from J, leaving 11 bases between them. The CDR3 sequence is 12 residues long. Germline CDR1 is KGHSH and CDR2 is LQKENI. The CDR3 loop reads CASRGVGDTQYF. The CDR3 nucleotides are TGTGCCAGCAGGGGAGTTGGAGATACGCAGTATTTT.

The chain couples TRBV19 to TRBJ1-1; maybe TRBD1 (5 bases). The CDR3 is 16 amino acids. Germline-derived CDR1 and CDR2 are LNHDA and SQIVND (reference sequence). The V end was cut by 5 bases, the J end by 6 bases, with 22 bases between. CDR3 region: CASSAYRLGGVSEAFF. The CDR3 coding sequence is TGTGCCAGTAGTGCGTATCGTCTGGGGGGAGTATCTGAAGCTTTCTTT.

This clone has a count of ten or more. J is TRBJ1-5 and V is TRBV19, with D perhaps TRBD1 (5 bases). Trimming removed 8 bases at V and 6 bases at J, with 14 bases between. There are 13 residues in the CDR3. From germline, CDR1 is LNHDA and CDR2 SQIVND (reference sequence). The CDR3 DNA reads as TGTGCCAGTTCCAGGGACGAACGTCAGCCCCAGCATTTT. Encoded protein: CASSRDERQPQHF.

The V gene is TRBV23-1, the J gene TRBJ2-7, with a possible D match to TRBD2 (5 bases). TRBV23-1 is recorded as an ORF, its role being uncertain. The CDR3 has 12 amino acids. V lost 2 bases and J lost 12, with 14 bases in between. The CDR3 region has the DNA TGCGCCAGCAGTCAAATCCGGGAACCGTGGTACTTC. Its translation: CASSQIREPWYF.

At least ten counts were recorded for this clone. This specimen includes other DNA sequences encoding the same CDR3. V gene TRBV7-9 combines with J gene TRBJ1-1; D call uncertain. V was cut by 3 bases and J by 5 bases, with 10 bases left in between. The CDR3 is 13 residues long. Per the germline V gene, CDR1 is SEHNR and CDR2 is FQNEAQ (reference sequence). The CDR3 DNA is TGTGCCAGCAGCTTCTTTCAGAGGACTGAAGCTTTCTTT. This translates into CASSFFQRTEAFF.

This chain uses TRBV27 with TRBJ2-5; a possible D gene is TRBD2 (6 bases). Near its end, the DNA agrees better with TRBJ2-7, so the J call may be wrong. Germline V CDR1 and CDR2: MNHEY, SMNVEV (reference sequence). This CDR3 spans 14 amino acids. CDR3 nucleotide sequence: TGTGCCAGCAGTTTCTCCGGGAGTCTGGGCGAGCAGTACTTC. Its protein product is CASSFSGSLGEQYF.

The rearrangement joins TRBV19 to TRBJ1-1, with D perhaps TRBD1 (6 bases). Germline values: CDR1 LNHDA, CDR2 SQIVND (reference sequence). CDR3 length: 16 residues. Trimming removed 8 bases at V and 7 bases at J, with 26 bases between. The CDR3: CASHPEGEHRVGEAFF. CDR3 bases: TGTGCCAGTCATCCTGAGGGTGAACACAGGGTTGGTGAAGCTTTCTTT. The full variable domain, with the rest looked up from reference TRBV19 and TRBJ1-1, is DGGITQSPKYLFRKEGQNVTLSCEQNLNHDAMYWYRQDPGQGLRLIYYSQIVNDFQKGDIAEGYSVSREKKESFPLTVTSAQKNPTAFYLCASHPEGEHRVGEAFFGQGTRLTVV.

The chain employs TRBV27 and TRBJ2-3, with TRBD1 identical over 7 bases. The junction had 8 bases not matched to a gene; V was cut back by 0 bases and J by 14 bases. Per the germline V gene, CDR1 is MNHEY and CDR2 is SMNVEV (reference sequence). The CDR3 covers 13 residues. As DNA, the CDR3 is TGTGCCAGCAGTTTATCGCAGACAGGGCGTTGGTATTTT. Translated: CASSLSQTGRWYF.

The chain recombines TRBV6-5 with TRBJ1-1; D gene unclear. This CDR3 region has 12 residues. Looked up from germline, CDR1 is MNHEY and CDR2 is SVGAGI. V lost 4 bases to trimming and J lost 7 bases, with 10 bases between them. The CDR3 loop reads CASSSKPSEAFF. The CDR3 nucleotides read TGTGCCAGCAGTTCCAAACCCAGTGAAGCTTTCTTT.

This chain links TRBV6-5 with TRBJ1-1; D gene unclear. CDR1 is MNHEY, CDR2 SVGAGI, per germline. The V end lost 5 bases, the J end lost 0 bases, and 10 bases lay between the germline ends. The CDR3 has 14 amino acids. This CDR3 reads CASSATYMNTEAFF. The DNA of the CDR3 is TGTGCCAGCAGTGCAACTTATATGAACACTGAAGCTTTCTTT.

The gene calls are TRBV5-1 and TRBJ2-5, with 8 positions matching TRBD2. Germline CDR1 is SGHRS and CDR2 is YFSETQ. The ends lost 2 bases at V and 4 bases at J; junction bases unmatched: 10. CDR3 length: 16 residues. The CDR3 protein is CASSLAPSGSGETQYF. The CDR3 DNA sequence: TGCGCCAGCAGCTTAGCTCCAAGCGGGAGCGGAGAGACCCAGTACTTC.

This CDR3 reads CASTGIQRETQYF. Here the CDR3 DNA reads TGTGCCAGTACCGGGATCCAGAGAGAGACCCAGTACTTC. V gene TRBV19 combines with J gene TRBJ2-5; weak D call: TRBD2 (5 bases). The CDR3 is made up of 13 amino acids. V gave up 7 bases and J gave up 4 bases, with 13 bases separating them. CDR1 is LNHDA and CDR2 is SQIVND in the germline V gene (reference sequence).

This clone has just a few counts. The V and J genes are TRBV4-2 and TRBJ1-5; 8 bases are a match to TRBD1. Germline V lookup: CDR1 LGHNA, CDR2 YNFKEQ. This CDR3 region has 17 residues. The J segment lost 0 bases and the V segment lost 1 base, leaving 5 bases of the junction unmatched. The CDR3 here is CASSQGTGTYSNQPQHF. The CDR3 region has the DNA TGTGCCAGCAGCCAAGGGACAGGGACCTATAGCAATCAGCCCCAGCATTTT.

The chain's CDR3 is CAWSVGSSGDNEQFF. The CDR3 DNA reads as TGTGCCTGGAGTGTAGGGTCTAGCGGAGACAATGAGCAGTTCTTC. V and J are TRBV30 and TRBJ2-1, with 7 bases fitting TRBD2. V lost 0 bases to trimming and J lost 5 bases; unmatched junction nucleotides: 7. CDR1 is GTSNPN and CDR2 is SVGIG in the germline V gene (reference sequence). CDR3 length equals 15 residues.

The chain is built from TRBV11-1 and TRBJ2-1; D gene uncertain. Germline lookup yields CDR1 SGHAT and CDR2 FQDESV (reference sequence). V was cut by 1 base and J by 6 bases, with 7 bases left in between. The CDR3 has 13 amino acids. The CDR3 nucleotides are TGTGCCAGCAGCTTAGAGGCCGTCAATGAGCAGTTCTTC. Protein product: CASSLEAVNEQFF.

This clone appeared a few times. The chain links TRBV15 to TRBJ2-3; D is undetermined. This CDR3 region has 14 residues. V dropped 0 bases and J dropped 6 bases, with 10 bases sitting between them. CDR1 is LNHNV, CDR2 YYDKDF, per germline (reference sequence). In DNA, the CDR3 is TGTGCCACCAGCAGAGATCGGCACACCGATACGCAGTATTTT. Its protein is CATSRDRHTDTQYF.

This clone has just a few counts. The gene calls are TRBV5-1 and TRBJ2-1; perhaps TRBD2 as D (5 bases). Germline V CDR1 and CDR2: SGHRS, YFSETQ. This CDR3 contains 14 residues. Trimming removed 2 bases from V and 2 bases from J, with 8 bases in between. The CDR3 nucleotides are TGCGCCAGCAGCTTTCTAGCTGCCTACAATGAGCAGTTCTTC. Protein product: CASSFLAAYNEQFF.

The chain employs TRBV9 and TRBJ2-5; D is uncertain. In germline, CDR1 is SGDLS, CDR2 YYNGEE. V was pared by 2 bases and J by 5 bases, with 16 bases between. This CDR3 spans 15 amino acids. CDR3 region: CASSVGPAARETQYF. The DNA of the CDR3 is TGTGCCAGCAGCGTGGGTCCGGCTGCTCGGGAGACCCAGTACTTC.

This clone has only one observation. V is TRBV29-1 and J is TRBJ1-2; D is possibly TRBD1 (5 bases). CDR1 is SQVTM and CDR2 is ANQGSEA in the germline V gene. The germline V and J ends were trimmed by 3 bases and 5 bases, with 13 bases remaining between them. This CDR3 comprises 13 residues. The CDR3 DNA is TGCAGCGTTGAGTTGGGGGGTCGGTATGGCTACACCTTC. Residues: CSVELGGRYGYTF.

The rearrangement links TRBV6-5 to TRBJ2-7; TRBD1 is a possible D gene (5 bases). Trimming cost V 6 bases and J 4 bases, with 13 bases left between them. CDR1 and CDR2 from the germline V gene are MNHEY and SVGAGI. The CDR3 consists of 13 residues. CDR3 in DNA: TGTGCCAGCAGAACGACCCCAGGGTACGAGCAGTACTTC. It encodes CASRTTPGYEQYF.

This clone has only a few counts. The chain employs TRBV2 and TRBJ2-6, with D perhaps matching TRBD1 (5 bases). Germline CDR1 and CDR2: SNHLY and FYNNEI. The CDR3 extends over 15 amino acids. V was trimmed by 4 bases and J by 0 bases, leaving 7 bases between them. CDR3 region: CASSADSSGANVLTF. The CDR3 DNA is TGTGCCAGCAGTGCAGACAGCTCTGGGGCCAACGTCCTGACTTTC.

The V gene is TRBV7-2, the J gene TRBJ2-3; D gene ambiguous. Trimming took 4 bases from V and 4 from J, leaving 0 bases between them. This CDR3 comprises 10 residues. CDR1 is SGHTA, CDR2 FQGNSA, per germline. The chain's CDR3 is CASSSDTQYF. For the CDR3, the DNA is TGTGCCAGCAGCTCAGATACGCAGTATTTT.

The rearrangement joins TRBV6-6 to TRBJ1-5, with D uncertain. Germline V lookup: CDR1 MNHNY, CDR2 SVGAGI (reference sequence). Trimming took off 2 bases at V and 3 bases at J, with 11 bases between the two ends. There are 15 residues in the CDR3. CDR3 amino acids: CASSYRSGTNQPQHF. CDR3 sequence (DNA): TGTGCCAGCAGTTACAGGTCCGGAACCAATCAGCCCCAGCATTTT.

This clone has just a few counts. The gene calls are TRBV28 and TRBJ2-7, with TRBD2 matching over 9 bases. The CDR3 length is 14 residues. V was clipped by 2 bases and J by 6 bases; unmatched bases: 5. Germline-derived CDR1 and CDR2 are MDHEN and SYDVKM. CDR3 protein: CASSLAGGPREQYF. The CDR3 DNA is TGTGCCAGCAGTTTAGCGGGAGGGCCCCGCGAGCAGTACTTC.

The chain joins TRBV5-1 to TRBJ2-1; perhaps TRBD1 as D (5 bases). Germline assignment: CDR1 SGHRS and CDR2 YFSETQ. V was clipped by 4 bases and J by 5 bases, with 10 bases between them. The CDR3 contains 13 residues. The CDR3 is CASSMSGHNEQFF. For the CDR3, the DNA is TGCGCCAGCAGCATGTCAGGGCACAATGAGCAGTTCTTC. Complete variable domain (other parts from reference TRBV5-1 and TRBJ2-1): KAGVTQTPRYLIKTRGQQVTLSCSPISGHRSVSWYQQTPGQGLQFLFEYFSETQRNKGNFPGRFSGRQFSNSRSEMNVSTLELGDSALYLCASSMSGHNEQFFGPGTRLTVL.

The chain has TRBV7-9 and TRBJ2-7, with 9 bases that match TRBD2. V lost 4 bases and J lost 3; bases outside the gene matches: 10. Germline CDR1 and CDR2: SEHNR and FQNEAQ (reference sequence). There are 16 residues in the CDR3. CDR3 coding DNA: TGTGCCAGCAGCTATCGAGCGGGAGGCCCCGACTACGAGCAGTACTTC. Translating gives CASSYRAGGPDYEQYF. Complete variable domain (other parts from reference TRBV7-9 and TRBJ2-7): DTGVSQNPRHKITKRGQNVTFRCDPISEHNRLYWYRQTLGQGPEFLTYFQNEAQLEKSRLLSDRFSAERPKGSFSTLEIQRTEQGDSAMYLCASSYRAGGPDYEQYFGPGTRLTVT.

This clone has only a few counts. This chain uses TRBV11-2 with TRBJ2-3; possible D gene TRBD1, 6 bases. The length of the CDR3 is 15 residues. CDR1 SGHAT and CDR2 FQNNGV come from the germline V gene. V lost 4 bases and J lost 3, with 14 bases in between. CDR3 sequence: CASSSHPQGTDTQYF. The DNA of the CDR3 is TGTGCCAGCAGCTCGCATCCTCAGGGGACAGATACGCAGTATTTT. Supplemented by reference TRBV11-2 and TRBJ2-3, the full variable domain reads EAGVAQSPRYKIIEKRQSVAFWCNPISGHATLYWYQQILGQGPKLLIQFQNNGVVDDSQLPKDRFSAERLKGVDSTLKIQPAKLEDSAVYLCASSSHPQGTDTQYFGPGTRLTVL.

The CDR3 coding sequence is TGTGCCTGGAGTGTATGGGGGAGGGATCAGCCCCAGCATTTT. It specifies CAWSVWGRDQPQHF. This chain joins TRBV30 and TRBJ1-5, with D perhaps matching TRBD1 (5 bases). Germline V gene data show CDR1 as GTSNPN and CDR2 as SVGIG (reference sequence). CDR3 size: 14 residues. V was trimmed by 0 bases and J by 5 bases, leaving 11 bases between them. Supplemented by reference TRBV30 and TRBJ1-5, the full variable domain reads SQTIHQWPATLVQPVGSPLSLECTVEGTSNPNLYWYRQAAGRGLQLLFYSVGIGQISSEVPQNLSASRPQDRQFILSSKKLLLSDSGFYLCAWSVWGRDQPQHFGDGTRLSIL.

The chain employs TRBV6-5 and TRBJ2-2, with TRBD1 matching 9 bases. CDR1 is MNHEY and CDR2 is SVGAGI in the germline V gene. The CDR3 sequence is 15 residues long. V shed 6 bases and J 1 base; nucleotides not matched to a gene: 3. This CDR3 reads CASSLGQGNTGELFF. In nucleotides, the CDR3 is TGTGCCAGCAGCCTGGGACAGGGGAACACCGGGGAGCTGTTTTTT.